The next 10 T cell receptor beta chains were all read from a single sample in a study of blood T cell repertoires in COVID-19. Profiled with immunoSEQ multiplex PCR; TCRdb holds only in-frame clones, not every one. The data contain under 170,000 clones, about 86% of them singletons. Input material: peripheral blood. The receptors were gathered from a man between 65 and 80 years old with acute or convalescent COVID-19.

This clone was recorded only once. This chain joins TRBV9 and TRBJ2-5; 11 nucleotides align to TRBD2. The V and J ends lost 0 bases and 2 bases, in that order; junction bases with no gene match: 15. CDR1 and CDR2 (germline): SGDLS, YYNGEE. The CDR3 length is 20 residues. CDR3 DNA sequence: TGTGCCAGCAGCGTAGCGTCTAGCGGGAGGTTGGGGAGAGGTCAAGAGACCCAGTACTTC. It encodes CASSVASSGRLGRGQETQYF.

This clone was counted a few times. The chain carries TRBV6-5 and TRBJ1-1, with 7 nucleotides matching TRBD1. This CDR3 is built from 13 residues. The junction had 6 bases not matched to a gene; V was cut back by 6 bases and J by 5 bases. Germline V gives CDR1 MNHEY, CDR2 SVGAGI. This CDR3 reads CASRYRGLTEAFF. CDR3 sequence (DNA): TGTGCCAGCAGATACAGGGGTCTTACTGAAGCTTTCTTT.

This clone came up a few times. The chain has TRBV10-3 and TRBJ2-7; TRBD1 matches 7 bases. CDR3 length: 15 residues. CDR1 is ENHRY and CDR2 is SYGVKD in the germline V gene. V lost 1 base to trimming and J lost 3 bases; unmatched junction nucleotides: 6. As DNA, the CDR3 is TGTGCCATCAGTGAGTTCGCCCGGGACAGCTACGAGCAGTACTTC. Translating it yields CAISEFARDSYEQYF.

This rearrangement joins TRBV2 to TRBJ2-5; no reliable D call. V was pared by 6 bases and J by 0 bases, with 11 bases between. Germline V gene sequence: CDR1 SNHLY, CDR2 FYNNEI. CDR3 length equals 14 residues. CDR3 sequence (DNA): TGTGCCAGCAGAGACCGGGTCAACCAAGAGACCCAGTACTTC. Translating it yields CASRDRVNQETQYF.

The rearrangement joins TRBV6-5 to TRBJ1-2; D is unclear. The germline CDR1 and CDR2 sequences are MNHEY and SVGAGI. The CDR3 totals 16 residues. V was cut by 0 bases and J by 0 bases, with 11 bases left in between. The CDR3 protein is CASSYSSLLPNYGYTF. The CDR3 nucleotides are TGTGCCAGCAGTTACTCTTCTCTCCTTCCTAACTATGGCTACACCTTC.

The rearrangement links TRBV4-1 to TRBJ2-7; possible D gene TRBD2, 6 bases. The CDR3 totals 15 residues. Trimming pared 1 base from V and 3 bases from J, leaving 13 bases between. Germline CDR1 reads MGHRA; CDR2 reads YSYEKL. CDR3 DNA sequence: TGCGCCAGCAGCCAAGGGGGGGACTGGTACTACGAGCAGTACTTC. Encoded protein: CASSQGGDWYYEQYF.

The chain is built from TRBV3-1 (or the pseudogene TRBV3-2) and TRBJ2-5; TRBD2 matches 7 bases. The V gene's germline CDR1 is LGHDT and CDR2 YNNKEL (reference sequence). The CDR3 totals 14 residues. V was clipped by 3 bases and J by 3 bases; unmatched bases: 4. The DNA of the CDR3 is TGTGCCAGCAGCCAGGGCGCGGGAGAAGAGACCCAGTACTTC. Protein sequence: CASSQGAGEETQYF.

DNA for the CDR3: TGTGCCAGCAGCCAAATCCAGGGTTATCAGCCCCAGCATTTT. This sequence encodes CASSQIQGYQPQHF. This chain uses TRBV4-2 with TRBJ1-5; TRBD1 is a possible D gene (5 bases). The CDR3 runs to 14 residues. Germline lookup yields CDR1 LGHNA and CDR2 YNFKEQ. V was pared by 2 bases and J by 5 bases, with 10 bases between.

The V call is TRBV20-1, the J call TRBJ2-7; possibly TRBD2 for D (5 bases). V lost 5 bases and J lost 5, with 10 bases in between. This CDR3 spans 11 amino acids. Germline V gene data show CDR1 as DFQATT and CDR2 as SNEGSKA (reference sequence). This chain's CDR3 is CSALRGNEQYF. The DNA for the CDR3 is TGCAGTGCTCTGAGAGGGAACGAGCAGTACTTC.

V usage is TRBV4-1 and J usage is TRBJ2-3, with 7 bases fitting TRBD1. CDR3 length equals 16 residues. Looked up from germline, CDR1 is MGHRA and CDR2 is YSYEKL. Trimming took 0 bases from V and 0 from J; bases not matched to a gene: 3. CDR3 bases: TGCGCCAGCAGCCAAGAGGGGGACAGTAGCACAGATACGCAGTATTTT. Amino acids: CASSQEGDSSTDTQYF.